This TCR beta chain was sequenced for a study of cytomegalovirus exposure and HLA in healthy donors (dated by TCRdb to the late 2010s). About the study as a whole: An earlier analysis of approximately 640 of the donors reported roughly 300 Gb of sequence data and approximately 110 million unique TCR beta sequences from about 200 million T cells. To decide whether each TCR beta V gene segment behaved as functional or pseudogenic, an earlier analysis of approximately 590 of the donors relied on high-throughput TCR beta sequencing. Along with the approximately 650-subject first cohort, a separate validation cohort of roughly 110 different subjects was used. Rather than using new phenotypic data, the later analysis identified candidate immune exposures from TCR beta sequences and from how often those sequences occurred across donors. HLA typing included class I and class II loci at four-digit resolution. In a later genetic analysis, genome-wide SNP genotypes for about 55% of the roughly 670 donors were used, and that subset was treated as a discovery cohort. The study profiled the T cell repertoires of 500 to 800 subjects by immunosequencing and related them to cytomegalovirus serostatus. Because of strong linkage in the cohort, five DR-DQ haplotypes were treated as single units for association and clustering. Every discovery cohort repertoire had been produced on one sequencing platform. An early release covering roughly 640 HLA-typed donors comprised roughly 300 gigabases of sequencing data and roughly 85 million unique TCR sequences. Alongside the repertoire data, information on donor age, sex, ethnicity and CMV serostatus was compiled. Among 398 genotyped donors of the cohort, an average of approximately 230,000 unique TCR beta nucleotide sequences were sequenced per donor, 15% to 20% of them non-productive. Of the 350 to 450 genotyped donors, over 70% fell in the genetic ancestry cluster associated with self-reported Caucasian donors. High-throughput TCR immunosequencing, statistical association of individual TCRs with disease status, and machine learning were combined to predict cytomegalovirus infection status. The number of typed donors differed by locus: about 629-630 for A, B, C, DRB1 and DQB1; some 500 for DQA1; 606 for DPA1; and 400 to 480 for DPB1. To study patterns of TCR occurrence, a later analysis re-analyzed previously published TCR beta repertoires from more than 550 donors and added high-resolution HLA genotyping. The study aimed to test whether cataloging public T cell receptors could reveal signatures of past pathogen exposure.

Libraries were prepared through the immunoSEQ multiplex PCR assay. The multiplex PCR relied on a mix of 60 forward primers for TCR Vbeta segments and 13 reverse primers for TCR Jbeta segments. The CDR3 region of rearranged TCR beta genes was amplified from genomic DNA with a multiplex PCR assay. Amplified TCR beta libraries were sequenced as 87-base-pair reads on the Illumina HiSeq System. The source study handled its data this way. Across the 700 or so repertoires, a later analysis counted 75 million to 90 million unique TCR beta chains, some 11 million of which were shared by at least two donors. To remove PCR and sequencing errors, raw reads were error-corrected and collapsed into unique sequences using a nearest-neighbor algorithm that merged closely related sequences. V, D and J gene segments were assigned by aligning CDR3 sequences to IMGT reference sequences. For a sequence to be retained, at least a six-nucleotide match to both a V gene segment and a J gene segment was required. A rearrangement counted as productive if the CDR3 had no stop codons and remained in frame with V and J, and every other rearrangement counted as non-productive. CDR3 was defined according to IMGT convention as the region running from the second conserved V-encoded cysteine to the conserved J-encoded phenylalanine. The earlier analysis of some 580 of the donors excluded any sequence lacking an unambiguous match to a single V gene segment. In an earlier analysis of several hundred of the donors, V segments were called functional above 56.7% productive rearrangements and were called segregating when the between-donor standard deviation exceeded 5%. A statistical classification framework was developed to diagnose cytomegalovirus status using the catalog of TCR beta chain sequences. In a later analysis, TCR nucleotide sequences were compared against IMGT/GENE-DB human TR gene sequences so that V and J genes could be assigned. In a later analysis, CDR3 sequences and most-parsimonious VDJ recombination scenarios were assigned using the TCRdist pipeline. A later analysis defined each TCR beta chain by its CDR3 amino acid sequence plus V-gene family, and excluded reads lacking a unique V-gene family. A later analysis removed 500 to 600 highly shared, low-generation-probability nucleotide sequences to deal with suspected cross-contamination and a sequencing artifact. In a later analysis, a clonal expansion index for each public chain was calculated from normalized within-repertoire ranks of inferred template counts. Generation probabilities in a later analysis came from a VDJ recombination model fitted to out-of-frame rearrangements, and those results were checked against IGoR. Hypergeometric tests were used in a later analysis to score TCR-TCR, TCR-HLA and TCR-CMV co-occurrence, with a repertoire-size bias correction applied to the TCR pairs. To estimate false discovery rates, a later analysis permuted the HLA or CMV assignments 20 times. In a later analysis, co-occurring TCRs were grouped using DBSCAN, and TCRdist sequence similarity was added for clustering within HLA-allele-positive subsets. Repertoires with fewer than 30,000 or more than 120,000 public chains, plus five repertoires with anomalous nucleotide sharing, were excluded from co-occurrence clustering. TCRdb re-hosts the immuneACCESS table, in-frame sequences only. Its copies lack some clones; in the studies checked, an unresolved V gene accounts for under half of them, and the cause for the rest is not known. V and J calls and clone size are as listed in that table; D and trimming were resolved from the DNA. The sample contains 150,000 to 250,000 clones, 82% of them found a single time. Of the sample, about 0.094% falls within the top ten clones.

Beyond this particular receptor, the publication reports: HLA typing was unavailable for some donors at each locus, so association tests used only the typed subset. Cytomegalovirus status was reported to be diagnosed by the classifier with high specificity and sensitivity in both the original and validation cohorts. Linkage disequilibrium might explain the correlated functional status among segregating V segments, but an unknown experimental factor could not be excluded. Most TCR sequences were seen in very few donors, while some public TCRs were found in many individuals. According to a later analysis, parvovirus B19, influenza, CMV and Epstein-Barr virus appeared linked to several top co-occurrence clusters. When HLA alleles, especially DR and DQ, strongly co-occurred, TCR associations were difficult to assign to individual alleles. A cluster of highly shared sequence variants was judged likely to represent a technical artifact of the sequencing pipeline. A total of roughly 160 TCR beta chains were listed by the study as associated with cytomegalovirus. An earlier analysis of approximately 590 of the donors showed that most TCR beta V segments appeared in productive rearrangements either about 87% or about 30% of the time, which broadly matched IMGT annotations. A further reported finding was that TCR beta sequences accurately predicted the HLA-A and HLA-B alleles for most subjects in the first cohort. A later analysis found that HLA-associated TCR beta chains were more clonally expanded and had lower generation probabilities than equally common non-associated chains. A few of the identified cytomegalovirus-associated TCR beta chains were confirmed in vitro to be specific for cytomegalovirus antigens. In this cohort, only TCR beta chains were sequenced, and detectable features were limited by the absence of alpha or paired-chain data. The authors suggested that the approach could potentially be extended to other disease states and immunological phenotypes. Some IMGT-functional V segments, including TRBV6-2 and TRBV6-3, could not be distinguished by the 87-base-pair reads and were therefore excluded. A later analysis found that most CMV-associated TCR beta chains appeared HLA-restricted, with HLA associations seemingly driven largely by CMV exposure. In a later genetic analysis, a missense DCLRE1C variant was associated with V-gene and J-gene trimming of TCR beta chains, and the association was replicated in an independent cohort. The only immune exposure information available for the cohort was CMV serostatus. Specific HLA alleles were associated with around 18,000 TCR beta sequences at a false discovery rate of 0.05 in a later analysis. According to a later analysis, TCR association rates differed among HLA loci, with DRB1 alleles showing the most associated TCRs and HLA-C alleles showing the fewest. The presence/absence analyses assumed that sequencing depth was roughly uniform across donors, and that assumption may not be true. The earlier analysis of approximately 590 of the donors excluded seventeen rarely observed V segments, including chromosome 9 orphons, because counts were too low. According to a later genetic analysis, donors in an Asian-associated ancestry cluster had fewer N-insertions in productive TCRs than the roughly 670-donor mean.

The cohort comprised 710 or so healthy bone marrow donors. All cohort members were sampled while nominally healthy, although unrecorded immune exposures were likely present. The donor was CMV seronegative and was included in the group of about 350 seronegative cohort members. Each donor provided a peripheral blood sample, and peripheral blood mononuclear cells were used for TCR beta sequencing. The Qiagen DNeasy Blood Extraction Kit was used to extract genomic DNA from the blood cell samples. Of note for this clone: Its recognized antigen is unknown. The record has no base qualities; no much larger clone is one base away.

The germline V gene encodes CDR1 SEHNR and CDR2 FQNEAQ (reference sequence). From its cysteine to its phenylalanine, the CDR3 spans 16 amino acids. The only DNA kept is the CDR3, 48 bases in frame from the first base. Between the V and J ends, shortened by 4 bases and 3 bases respectively, the junction contains 18 bases. This TCR came from a boy aged 2 to 9 in good health and CMV-seronegative. The V and J segments used are TRBV7-9 and TRBJ1-2; no confident D gene assignment can be made. The sequencing input was PBMCs. The CDR3 has the sequence CASSYTDERRDYGYTF. The nucleotide sequence is TGTGCCAGCAGCTATACCGACGAGAGGCGCGACTATGGCTACACCTTC.